This T cell receptor (beta chain) was captured in a study of cytomegalovirus exposure and HLA in healthy donors. Study-level results: Later, an analysis found that common viral pathogens appeared to be linked with several of the most significant clusters. The investigators catalogued under 200 TCR beta chains as cytomegalovirus-associated. Presence/absence results assume similar sequencing depth per donor, which may not hold.

Researchers ran the PCR with 60 Vbeta and 13 Jbeta primers. The table came from immunoSEQ multiplex PCR; TCRdb's copy has only in-frame clones and leaves some out. Of over 85,000 clones listed, roughly three quarters are singletons. Samples came from healthy bone marrow donors. With regard to this clone: The target antigen is unknown.

This CDR3 is built from 15 residues. Trimming removed 3 bases from V and 4 bases from J; junction bases left unmatched: 6. The germline V gene encodes CDR1 LGHNA and CDR2 YSLEER. The V gene is TRBV4-3, the J gene TRBJ2-5; 9 bases match TRBD1. Sample: PBMCs. The clonotype comes from a woman in her thirties or forties in good health and CMV-seronegative. The CDR3: CASSQGKGQGETQYF. DNA of the CDR3: TGCGCCAGCAGCCAGGGCAAGGGACAGGGAGAGACCCAGTACTTC.